This paragraph reports one T cell receptor (beta chain). This entry comes from a study of blood T cell repertoires in COVID-19. This CDR3 is built from 13 residues. Trimming at V came to 8 bases and at J to 2 bases, leaving 4 bases not matched to a gene. Sequenced by immunoSEQ multiplex PCR; TCRdb stores in-frame clones only, minus some. Here the sample spans about 87,000 clones, about 85% being singletons. The gene calls are TRBV12-3 or TRBV12-4 and TRBJ1-2; TRBD1 aligns across 8 bases. Source material: peripheral blood. This clonotype was obtained from a woman of 80 years or more with COVID-19, enrolled during active disease. CDR3 sequence: CASGRTGNYGYTF. In nucleotides, the CDR3 is TGTGCCAGCGGAAGGACAGGGAACTATGGCTACACCTTC.